Each of the 24 T cell receptor beta chains below was sequenced from the same sample in a study of T cells after yellow fever vaccination. TCRdb recomputed calls from the 5' RACE reads with MiXCR, one row per CDR3 protein. Of fewer than 350,000 distinct CDR3 sequences listed, roughly 8.7% are singletons. The source material was PBMCs, sampled on the day of the first yellow fever vaccination. The receptor source for this set is a man younger than 35 who received the YFV17D yellow fever vaccine.

The chain joins TRBV29-1 to TRBJ2-7, with D perhaps being TRBD1 or TRBD2 (5 bases each). The CDR3 spans 11 residues. Germline V gene data show CDR1 as SQVTM and CDR2 as ANQGSEA. V shed 4 bases and J shed 5 bases, with 9 bases lying between them. CDR3 amino acids: CSVAGQHEQYF. CDR3 DNA sequence: TGCAGCGTTGCGGGGCAACACGAGCAGTACTTC.

The chain combines TRBV18 with TRBJ1-4; no clear D gene. V lost 3 bases and J lost 7, with 12 bases in between. Germline lookup yields CDR1 KGHSH and CDR2 LQKENI. The CDR3 runs to 14 residues. Here the CDR3 DNA reads TGTGCCAGCTCACCTAGGGAGGTGGCTGAAAAACTGTTTTTT. It encodes CASSPREVAEKLFF. Looking up the rest from reference TRBV18 and TRBJ1-4 gives the full variable domain: NAGVMQNPRHLVRRRGQEARLRCSPMKGHSHVYWYRQLPEEGLKFMVYLQKENIIDESGMPKERFSAEFPKEGPSILRIQQVVRGDSAAYFCASSPREVAEKLFFGSGTQLSVL.

A few counts support this clonotype. The chain links TRBV4-1 to TRBJ2-3; the D is unclear. This CDR3 is built from 15 residues. The germline CDR1 and CDR2 sequences are MGHRA and YSYEKL. V lost 0 bases to trimming and J lost 3 bases, with 10 bases between them. CDR3 in amino acids: CASSQDSLGTDTQYF. Here the CDR3 DNA reads TGCGCCAGCAGCCAAGACTCGCTGGGGACAGATACGCAGTATTTT.

This clonotype was seen only a few times. For the CDR3, the DNA is TGTGCCAGCAGTCCGCCCGGGACACCCACAGATACGCAGTATTTT. Translating it yields CASSPPGTPTDTQYF. This chain connects TRBV27 to TRBJ2-3, with TRBD1 as a possible D gene (6 bases). V dropped 5 bases and J dropped 2 bases, with 14 bases sitting between them. The CDR3 contains 15 residues. The germline gives CDR1 MNHEY, CDR2 SMNVEV (reference sequence).

This clonotype was detected ten times or more. This sequence joins TRBV4-1 and TRBJ1-4; D not certain. Germline-derived CDR1 and CDR2 are MGHRA and YSYEKL. The CDR3 consists of 15 residues. Trimming stripped 0 bases from V and 3 bases from J, with 8 bases between. The CDR3, as DNA: TGCGCCAGCAGCCAAGAGGAACGGTCTAATGAAAAACTGTTTTTT. This sequence encodes CASSQEERSNEKLFF.

The V gene is TRBV5-1, the J gene TRBJ2-7; 7 bases fit TRBD1. CDR1 SGHRS and CDR2 YFSETQ come from the germline V gene. J lost 4 bases, V lost 4 bases, and 5 bases had no gene match. The CDR3 contains 13 residues. This CDR3 is CASSAGTEYEQYF. In DNA form, the CDR3 reads TGCGCCAGCAGCGCCGGGACAGAGTACGAGCAGTACTTC. The complete variable domain, with remaining parts taken from reference TRBV5-1 and TRBJ2-7, reads KAGVTQTPRYLIKTRGQQVTLSCSPISGHRSVSWYQQTPGQGLQFLFEYFSETQRNKGNFPGRFSGRQFSNSRSEMNVSTLELGDSALYLCASSAGTEYEQYFGPGTRLTVT.

This clonotype was seen ten or more times. The rearrangement uses TRBV7-8 and TRBJ2-1, with TRBD2 as a possible D gene (7 bases). V shed 4 bases and J shed 6 bases, with 19 bases lying between them. The CDR3 loop spans 16 amino acids. Germline loops: CDR1 SGHVS, CDR2 FQNEAQ. The CDR3 sequence: CASSSLRGRGPNEQFF. The CDR3 DNA follows: TGTGCCAGCAGCTCCTTGCGGGGGCGGGGCCCCAATGAGCAGTTCTTC.

This clonotype was recorded once. The rearrangement uses TRBV4-2 and TRBJ1-6, with D perhaps TRBD1 (5 bases). The CDR3 is made up of 16 amino acids. Trimming left V 4 bases short and J 6 bases short, with 16 bases between. Germline CDR1 is LGHNA and CDR2 is YNFKEQ. CDR3 nucleotide sequence: TGTGCCAGCAGCCTAAGTTCGGGGCCTCTTAATTCACCCCTCCACTTT. Translation: CASSLSSGPLNSPLHF.

This clonotype was counted many times. This chain links TRBV4-3 with TRBJ2-1; tentative D call: TRBD1 (6 bases). The germline gives CDR1 LGHNA, CDR2 YSLEER. CDR3 length: 14 amino acids. Trimming removed 4 bases at V and 4 bases at J, with 11 bases between. Written as DNA, the CDR3 is TGCGCCAGCAGCCGCGAACAGGGTTACAATGAGCAGTTCTTC. This sequence encodes CASSREQGYNEQFF.

At least ten counts were recorded for this clonotype. The chain uses TRBV7-2 and TRBJ2-1; TRBD1 aligns across 7 bases. From germline, CDR1 is SGHTA and CDR2 FQGNSA. The V segment lost 5 bases and the J segment 5 bases; nucleotides outside the gene matches: 9. CDR3 size: 15 residues. This CDR3 reads CASSLKSGQNNEQFF. CDR3 nucleotides: TGTGCCAGCAGCCTTAAATCGGGACAGAACAATGAGCAGTTCTTC.

The sample holds a few counts of this clonotype. The chain links TRBV12-3 or TRBV12-4 to TRBJ2-5; 14 bases align to TRBD2. The CDR3 consists of 15 residues. V was clipped by 5 bases and J by 7 bases; unmatched bases: 6. This CDR3 is CASSQGLAGAGTQYF. In DNA, the CDR3 is TGTGCCAGCAGTCAGGGACTAGCGGGGGCGGGGACCCAGTACTTC.

This clonotype was seen a few times. The chain recombines TRBV3-1 with TRBJ2-7; D is undetermined. The CDR3 consists of 14 residues. Germline lookup yields CDR1 LGHDT and CDR2 YNNKEL (reference sequence). The germline V and J ends were trimmed by 0 bases and 5 bases, with 11 bases remaining between them. In DNA form, the CDR3 reads TGTGCCAGCAGCCAAGAAATGTGGGGAAACGAGCAGTACTTC. As protein: CASSQEMWGNEQYF.

Ten or more counts support this clonotype. The rearrangement joins TRBV5-1 to TRBJ2-3; tentative D call: TRBD2 (6 bases). Looked up from germline, CDR1 is SGHRS and CDR2 is YFSETQ. The CDR3 is 17 amino acids. Deletions cut 3 bases from V and 5 bases from J, with 22 bases between. The CDR3 DNA follows: TGCGCCAGCAGCTCTACCGCGGGGCGGGCCCGGGGAGATACGCAGTATTTT. This sequence encodes CASSSTAGRARGDTQYF.

This clonotype was seen only a few times. The V call is TRBV19, the J call TRBJ2-3; 7 positions match TRBD2. The CDR3 extends over 14 amino acids. Germline loops: CDR1 LNHDA, CDR2 SQIVND (reference sequence). Unmatched junction bases numbered 10, after V lost 8 bases and J lost 5 bases. CDR3 protein: CASGNSGFEDTQYF. The CDR3 DNA reads as TGTGCCAGTGGGAATAGCGGGTTTGAAGATACGCAGTATTTT.

This clonotype was seen many times. This chain uses TRBV7-9 with TRBJ1-4; 8 positions match TRBD1. CDR1 and CDR2 from the germline V gene are SEHNR and FQNEAQ (reference sequence). The J segment lost 2 bases and the V segment lost 1 base, leaving 0 bases of the junction unmatched. This CDR3 is 15 amino acids long. This CDR3 reads CASSLGTGTNEKLFF. DNA of the CDR3: TGTGCCAGCAGCTTAGGGACAGGGACTAATGAAAAACTGTTTTTT.

In nucleotides, the CDR3 is TGTGCCAGCAGGCCGGGACTAGCGGGGGCCTACGAGCAGTACGTC. Encoded protein: CASRPGLAGAYEQYV. The chain combines TRBV6-1 with TRBJ2-7; 14 bases are a match to TRBD2. V was pared by 6 bases and J by 2 bases, with 3 bases of the junction left unmatched. Germline V gene lookup returns CDR1 MNHNS and CDR2 SASEGT. There are 15 residues in the CDR3.

This clonotype came up a few times. The chain joins TRBV7-9 to TRBJ2-5; D unresolved. The CDR3 is 13 amino acids. Looked up from germline, CDR1 is SEHNR and CDR2 is FQNEAQ (reference sequence). V was pared by 3 bases and J by 2 bases, with 7 bases between. The CDR3 nucleotides are TGTGCCAGCAGCTTCGCCTTACAAGAGACCCAGTACTTC. Amino acid sequence: CASSFALQETQYF.

The chain carries TRBV5-4 and TRBJ1-2; 8 bases line up with TRBD1. Germline values: CDR1 SGHNT, CDR2 YYREEE (reference sequence). The V gene end was trimmed by 3 bases and the J gene end by 3 bases; junction bases not matched to a gene: 4. This CDR3 spans 14 amino acids. CDR3 coding DNA: TGTGCCAGCAGCTCGTCGGACAGGGACTATGGCTACACCTTC. It specifies CASSSSDRDYGYTF.

This clonotype showed up just a few times. The chain employs TRBV7-9 and TRBJ2-5; D not certain. V was cut by 3 bases and J by 5 bases, with 7 bases left in between. From germline, CDR1 is SEHNR and CDR2 FQNEAQ (reference sequence). The CDR3 covers 12 residues. The CDR3 protein is CASSFVRETQYF. DNA for the CDR3: TGTGCCAGCAGCTTTGTACGGGAGACCCAGTACTTC.

In this sample, this clonotype turned up a few times. This chain joins TRBV4-3 and TRBJ1-1; D possibly corresponds to TRBD1 (5 bases). CDR1 and CDR2 (germline): LGHNA, YSLEER. V dropped 5 bases and J dropped 6 bases, with 25 bases sitting between them. The CDR3 spans 17 residues. This CDR3 is CASSEGVGGGSLPEAFF. CDR3 coding DNA: TGCGCCAGCAGCGAGGGAGTGGGGGGAGGGTCTCTCCCTGAAGCTTTCTTT.

This clonotype is a singleton in its sample. The rearrangement joins TRBV7-6 to TRBJ2-3, with D unclear. This CDR3 is built from 14 residues. V was pared by 2 bases and J by 2 bases, with 8 bases between. Germline values: CDR1 SGHVS, CDR2 FNYEAQ. Here the CDR3 reads CASSLQDATDTQYF. The CDR3 region has the DNA TGTGCCAGCAGCTTACAGGACGCCACAGATACGCAGTATTTT.

This clonotype was counted many times. The rearrangement uses TRBV5-1 and TRBJ2-7, with TRBD1 matching over 10 bases. This CDR3 contains 15 residues. Trimming cost V 4 bases and J 4 bases; bases outside gene matches: 8. Germline V CDR1 and CDR2: SGHRS, YFSETQ. CDR3 sequence: CASSIGTGVGYEQYF. CDR3 in DNA: TGCGCCAGCAGCATAGGGACAGGGGTCGGGTACGAGCAGTACTTC.

This chain links TRBV14 with TRBJ1-1; the D gene is possibly TRBD1 (6 bases). This CDR3 is 14 amino acids long. Germline V gene data show CDR1 as SGHDN and CDR2 as FVKESK. V was shortened by 4 bases and J by 3 bases, with 12 bases between the two germline ends. The CDR3 is CASSRYRVDTEAFF. CDR3 sequence (DNA): TGTGCCAGCAGCCGCTACAGGGTCGACACTGAAGCTTTCTTT.

The gene calls are TRBV24-1 and TRBJ2-7; D is unclear. There are 14 residues in the CDR3. V dropped 3 bases and J dropped 2 bases, with 10 bases sitting between them. Germline CDR1 is KGHDR and CDR2 is SFDVKD. CDR3 sequence (DNA): TGTGCCACCAGTGATAACCAACCTCCCTACGAGCAGTACTTC. As protein: CATSDNQPPYEQYF.